The clone carrying this T cell receptor beta chain was observed a few times. Its specificity is not known. The data originate from a study of Ad26.COV2.S vaccination and SARS-CoV-2 variants. The V and J ends lost 0 bases and 0 bases respectively, with 8 bases between them. The CDR3 runs 15 residues. Germline values: CDR1 MGHRA, CDR2 YSYEKL. Libraries were prepared by immunoSEQ multiplex PCR; TCRdb keeps only in-frame clonotypes and omits some of them. The sample has about 350,000 clones; about 90% are singletons. Study-wide points: Analyses that measured TCR breadth and depth may have underestimated total T cell responses.

The material was peripheral blood, obtained after recovery from COVID-19. The chain is built from TRBV4-1 and TRBJ1-1, with D unresolved. The source is a human donor who had recovered from COVID-19. Here the CDR3 reads CASSQEAGMNTEAFF. CDR3 nucleotide sequence: TGCGCCAGCAGCCAAGAGGCAGGAATGAACACTGAAGCTTTCTTT.